This T cell receptor beta chain is from a study of technical replicates of blood from a few donors. This clone has just one count. Germline V gene lookup returns CDR1 MNHEY and CDR2 SMNVEV (reference sequence). V lost 3 bases, J lost 4 bases, and 9 bases lay in between. CDR3 length: 13 residues. The protocol was immunoSEQ multiplex PCR, while the TCRdb copy is restricted to in-frame clones and leaves out a portion. Here the sample spans 55,000 to 75,000 clones, about 94% being singletons. The sequenced sample consisted of T cells isolated from PBMCs. The J gene is TRBJ1-2, the V gene TRBV27; possibly TRBD1 for D (5 bases). The clonotype originates from a human donor in good health. CDR3 nucleotide sequence: TGTGCCAGCAGTTTCCAGGGAAGCTATGGCTACACCTTC. This translates into CASSFQGSYGYTF.